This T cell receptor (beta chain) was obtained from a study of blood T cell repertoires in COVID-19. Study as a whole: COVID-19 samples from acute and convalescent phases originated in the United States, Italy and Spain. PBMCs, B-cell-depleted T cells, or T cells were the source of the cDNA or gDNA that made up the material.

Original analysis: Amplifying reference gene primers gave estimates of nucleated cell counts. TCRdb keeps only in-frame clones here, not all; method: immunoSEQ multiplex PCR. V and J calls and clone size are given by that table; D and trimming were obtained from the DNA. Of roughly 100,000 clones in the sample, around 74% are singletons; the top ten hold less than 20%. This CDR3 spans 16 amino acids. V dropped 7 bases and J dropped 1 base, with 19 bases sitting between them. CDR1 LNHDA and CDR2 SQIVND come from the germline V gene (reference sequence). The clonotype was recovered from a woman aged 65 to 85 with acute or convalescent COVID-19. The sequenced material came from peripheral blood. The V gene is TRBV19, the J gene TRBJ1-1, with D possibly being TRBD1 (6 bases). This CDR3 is CASKPQPRQANTEAFF. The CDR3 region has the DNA TGTGCCAGTAAGCCCCAACCTAGACAGGCGAACACTGAAGCTTTCTTT.